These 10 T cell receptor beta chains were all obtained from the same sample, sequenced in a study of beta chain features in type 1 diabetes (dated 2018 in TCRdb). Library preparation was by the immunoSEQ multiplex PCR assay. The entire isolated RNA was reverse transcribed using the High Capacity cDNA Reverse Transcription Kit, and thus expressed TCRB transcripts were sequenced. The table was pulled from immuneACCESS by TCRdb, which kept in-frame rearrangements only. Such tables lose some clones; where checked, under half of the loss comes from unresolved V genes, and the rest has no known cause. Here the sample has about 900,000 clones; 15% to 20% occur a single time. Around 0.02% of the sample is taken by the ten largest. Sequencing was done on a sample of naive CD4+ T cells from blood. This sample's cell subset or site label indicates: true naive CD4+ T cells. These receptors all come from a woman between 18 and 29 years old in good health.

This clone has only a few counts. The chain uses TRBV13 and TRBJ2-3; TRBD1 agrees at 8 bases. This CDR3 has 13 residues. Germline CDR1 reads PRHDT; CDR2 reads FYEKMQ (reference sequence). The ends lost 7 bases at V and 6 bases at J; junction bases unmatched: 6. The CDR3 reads CASKPTGGDTQYF. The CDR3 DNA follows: TGTGCCAGCAAGCCCACAGGGGGGGATACGCAGTATTTT.

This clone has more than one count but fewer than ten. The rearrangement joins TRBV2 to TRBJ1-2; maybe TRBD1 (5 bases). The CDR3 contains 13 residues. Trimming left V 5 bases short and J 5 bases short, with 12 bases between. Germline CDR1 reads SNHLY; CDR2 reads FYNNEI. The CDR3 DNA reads TGTGCCAGCAGTCATGACAGCGATTATGGCTACACCTTC. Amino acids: CASSHDSDYGYTF.

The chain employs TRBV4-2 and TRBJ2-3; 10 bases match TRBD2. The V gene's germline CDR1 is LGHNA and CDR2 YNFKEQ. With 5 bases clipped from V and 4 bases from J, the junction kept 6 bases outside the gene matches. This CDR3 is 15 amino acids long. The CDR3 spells CASSLSLAGADTQYF. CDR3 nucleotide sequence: TGTGCCAGCAGCTTGTCCCTAGCGGGAGCAGATACGCAGTATTTT.

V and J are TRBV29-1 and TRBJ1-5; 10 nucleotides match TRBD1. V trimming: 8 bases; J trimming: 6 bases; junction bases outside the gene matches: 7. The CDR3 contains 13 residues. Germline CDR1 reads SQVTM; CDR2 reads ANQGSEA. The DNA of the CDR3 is TGCAGCACCAGACAGGGGGCTGGTCAGCCCCAGCATTTT. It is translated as CSTRQGAGQPQHF.

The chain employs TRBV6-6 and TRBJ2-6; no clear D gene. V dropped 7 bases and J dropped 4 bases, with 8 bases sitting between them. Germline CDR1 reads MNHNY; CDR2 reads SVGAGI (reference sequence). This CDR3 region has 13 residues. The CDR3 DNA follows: TGTGCCAGCACTGGTGGAGGGGCCAACGTCCTGACTTTC. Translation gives CASTGGGANVLTF.

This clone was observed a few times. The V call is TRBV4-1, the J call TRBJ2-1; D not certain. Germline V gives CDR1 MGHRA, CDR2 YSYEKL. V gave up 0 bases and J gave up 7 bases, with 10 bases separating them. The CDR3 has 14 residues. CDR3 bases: TGCGCCAGCAGCCAAGATCGCGGTTGGAATGAGCAGTTCTTC. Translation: CASSQDRGWNEQFF.

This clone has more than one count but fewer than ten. CDR3 sequence (DNA): TGCGCCAGCAGCTTGGCCCGAGGGCGGCTGACCGGGGAGCTGTTTTTT. Its translation is CASSLARGRLTGELFF. The J gene is TRBJ2-2, the V gene TRBV5-1; D is possibly TRBD2 (5 bases). V lost 0 bases and J lost 5, with 14 bases in between. The germline V gene encodes CDR1 SGHRS and CDR2 YFSETQ. The CDR3 has 16 amino acids. The complete variable domain, with remaining parts taken from reference TRBV5-1 and TRBJ2-2, reads KAGVTQTPRYLIKTRGQQVTLSCSPISGHRSVSWYQQTPGQGLQFLFEYFSETQRNKGNFPGRFSGRQFSNSRSEMNVSTLELGDSALYLCASSLARGRLTGELFFGEGSRLTVL.

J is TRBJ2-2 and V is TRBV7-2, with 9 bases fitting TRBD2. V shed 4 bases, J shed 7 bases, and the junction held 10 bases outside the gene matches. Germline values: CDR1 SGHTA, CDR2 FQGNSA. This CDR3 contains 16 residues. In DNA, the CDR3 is TGTGCCAGCAGCTCATCTAGCGGGAATAGGGGCGGGGAGCTGTTTTTT. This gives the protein CASSSSSGNRGGELFF. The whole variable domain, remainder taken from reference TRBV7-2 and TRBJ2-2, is GAGVSQSPSNKVTEKGKDVELRCDPISGHTALYWYRQSLGQGLEFLIYFQGNSAPDKSGLPSDRFSAERTGGSVSTLTIQRTQQEDSAVYLCASSSSSGNRGGELFFGEGSRLTVL.

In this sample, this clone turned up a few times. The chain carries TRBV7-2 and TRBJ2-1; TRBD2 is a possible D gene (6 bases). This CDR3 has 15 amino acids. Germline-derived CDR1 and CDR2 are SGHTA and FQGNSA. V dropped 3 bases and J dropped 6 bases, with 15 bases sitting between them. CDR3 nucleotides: TGTGCCAGCAGCTTGGGGGGAGCCCGCACCAATGAGCAGTTCTTC. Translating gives CASSLGGARTNEQFF.

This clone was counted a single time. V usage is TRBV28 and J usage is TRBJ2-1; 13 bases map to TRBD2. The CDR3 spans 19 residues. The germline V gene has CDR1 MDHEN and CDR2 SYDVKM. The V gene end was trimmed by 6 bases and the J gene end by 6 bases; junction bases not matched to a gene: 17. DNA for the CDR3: TGTGCCAGCAGCGCCGCGGGACTAGCGGGAAGAGGGCTAGGCAATGAGCAGTTCTTC. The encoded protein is CASSAAGLAGRGLGNEQFF.